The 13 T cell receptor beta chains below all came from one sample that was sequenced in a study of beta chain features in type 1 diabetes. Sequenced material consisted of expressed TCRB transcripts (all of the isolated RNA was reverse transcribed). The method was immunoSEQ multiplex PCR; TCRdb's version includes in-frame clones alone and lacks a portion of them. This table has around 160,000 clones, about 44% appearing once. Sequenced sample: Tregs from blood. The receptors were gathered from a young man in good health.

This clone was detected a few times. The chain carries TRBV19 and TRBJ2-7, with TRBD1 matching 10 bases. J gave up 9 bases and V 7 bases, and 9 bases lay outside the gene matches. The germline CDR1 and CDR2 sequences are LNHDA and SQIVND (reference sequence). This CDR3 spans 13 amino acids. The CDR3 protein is CASTSGQGVRQYF. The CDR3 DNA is TGTGCCAGTACATCAGGACAGGGGGTTCGGCAGTACTTC. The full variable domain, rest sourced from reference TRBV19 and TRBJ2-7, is DGGITQSPKYLFRKEGQNVTLSCEQNLNHDAMYWYRQDPGQGLRLIYYSQIVNDFQKGDIAEGYSVSREKKESFPLTVTSAQKNPTAFYLCASTSGQGVRQYFGPGTRLTVT.

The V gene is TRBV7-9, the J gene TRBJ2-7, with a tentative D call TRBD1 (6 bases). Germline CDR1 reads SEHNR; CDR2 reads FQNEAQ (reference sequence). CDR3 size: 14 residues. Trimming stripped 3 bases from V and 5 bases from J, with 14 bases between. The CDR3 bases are TGTGCCAGCAGCTTTGAGGCAGGGGCCCACGAGCAGTACTTC. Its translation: CASSFEAGAHEQYF.

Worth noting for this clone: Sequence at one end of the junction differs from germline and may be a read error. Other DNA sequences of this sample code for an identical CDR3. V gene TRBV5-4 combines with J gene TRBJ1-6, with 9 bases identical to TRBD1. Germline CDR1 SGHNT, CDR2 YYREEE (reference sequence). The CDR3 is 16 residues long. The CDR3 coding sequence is TGTGCCAGCAGCTGGGACGGACAGGGGAATAATTCCCCCCTCCACTTT. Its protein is CASSWDGQGNNSPLHF.

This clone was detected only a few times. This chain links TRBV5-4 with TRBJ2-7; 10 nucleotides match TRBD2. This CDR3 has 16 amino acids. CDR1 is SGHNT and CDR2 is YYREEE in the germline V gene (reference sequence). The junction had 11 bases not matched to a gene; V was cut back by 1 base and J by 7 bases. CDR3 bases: TGTGCCAGCAGCTTGTACACGGGGACTAGCGTTGGGGAGCAGTACTTC. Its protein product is CASSLYTGTSVGEQYF.

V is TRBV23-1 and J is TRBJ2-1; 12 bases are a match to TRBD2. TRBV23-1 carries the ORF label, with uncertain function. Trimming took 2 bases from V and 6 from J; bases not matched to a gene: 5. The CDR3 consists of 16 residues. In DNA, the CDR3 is TGCGCCAGCAGTCAAAAACAGACTAGCGGGAGCAATGAGCAGTTCTTC. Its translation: CASSQKQTSGSNEQFF.

CDR3 in amino acids: CASSWDRDRTKYEQYF. The CDR3 nucleotides read TGTGCCAGCAGCTGGGACAGGGATAGAACTAAATACGAGCAGTACTTC. This chain links TRBV11-1 with TRBJ2-7; 9 nucleotides agree with TRBD1. The CDR3 is 16 amino acids. V was pared by 4 bases and J by 4 bases, with 11 bases of the junction left unmatched. The germline CDR1 and CDR2 sequences are SGHAT and FQDESV (reference sequence).

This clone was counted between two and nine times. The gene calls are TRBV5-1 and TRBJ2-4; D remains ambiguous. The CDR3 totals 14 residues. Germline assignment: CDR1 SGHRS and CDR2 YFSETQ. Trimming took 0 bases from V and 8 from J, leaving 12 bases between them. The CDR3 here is CASSLGSAVDIQYF. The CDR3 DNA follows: TGCGCCAGCAGCTTGGGGTCTGCGGTAGACATTCAGTACTTC.

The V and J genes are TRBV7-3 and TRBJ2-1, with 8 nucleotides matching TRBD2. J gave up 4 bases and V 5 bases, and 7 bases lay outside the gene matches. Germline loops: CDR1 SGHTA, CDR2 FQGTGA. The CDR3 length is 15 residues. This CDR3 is CASSPTGTRYNEQFF. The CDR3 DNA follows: TGTGCCAGCAGCCCGACCGGGACTAGGTACAATGAGCAGTTCTTC.

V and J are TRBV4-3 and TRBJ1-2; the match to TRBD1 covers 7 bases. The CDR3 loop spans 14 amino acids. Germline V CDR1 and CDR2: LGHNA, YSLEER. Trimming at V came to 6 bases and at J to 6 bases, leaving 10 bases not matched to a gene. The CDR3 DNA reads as TGCGCCAGCAGTCTAGGGGGCATAATTGATGGCTACACCTTC. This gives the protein CASSLGGIIDGYTF.

CDR3 sequence: CSVEELAGGPDTQYF. The DNA of the CDR3 is TGCAGCGTTGAAGAACTAGCGGGGGGGCCGGATACGCAGTATTTT. The chain has TRBV29-1 and TRBJ2-3; 13 bases match TRBD2. Trimming removed 0 bases from V and 6 bases from J; junction bases left unmatched: 3. From germline, CDR1 is SQVTM and CDR2 ANQGSEA. The CDR3 is 15 amino acids.

CDR3 DNA: TGTGCCAGCAGCCCTTTCCCGGGACAGGGGACCTACGAGCAGTACTTC. This sequence encodes CASSPFPGQGTYEQYF. The V and J genes are TRBV4-2 and TRBJ2-7; 10 nucleotides agree with TRBD1. Germline V gene sequence: CDR1 LGHNA, CDR2 YNFKEQ. The junction had 8 bases not matched to a gene; V was cut back by 4 bases and J by 2 bases. The length of the CDR3 is 16 residues.

The CDR3 DNA is TGTGCCAGCAGCTTTTCGAGCGGGAGCAACGAGCAGTACTTC. This translates into CASSFSSGSNEQYF. The rearrangement uses TRBV7-2 and TRBJ2-7; TRBD2 aligns across 8 bases. The CDR3 is made up of 14 amino acids. Trimming cost V 3 bases and J 5 bases; bases outside gene matches: 6. Per the germline V gene, CDR1 is SGHTA and CDR2 is FQGNSA. The variable domain in full, completed from reference TRBV7-2 and TRBJ2-7, reads GAGVSQSPSNKVTEKGKDVELRCDPISGHTALYWYRQSLGQGLEFLIYFQGNSAPDKSGLPSDRFSAERTGGSVSTLTIQRTQQEDSAVYLCASSFSSGSNEQYFGPGTRLTVT.

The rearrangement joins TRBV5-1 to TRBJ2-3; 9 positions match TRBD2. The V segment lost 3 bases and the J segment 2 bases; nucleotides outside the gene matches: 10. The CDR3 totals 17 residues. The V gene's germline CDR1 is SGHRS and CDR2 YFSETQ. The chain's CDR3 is CASSWTASGASTDTQYF. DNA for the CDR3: TGCGCCAGCAGCTGGACCGCTAGCGGGGCTTCCACAGATACGCAGTATTTT.